This T cell receptor beta chain was identified in a study of beta chain features in type 1 diabetes. Sorted populations were all over 98% pure. The entirety of the isolated RNA underwent reverse transcription, so expressed TCRB transcripts were sequenced. Naive, central memory and regulatory T cell samples averaged approximately 3.5 million immunoSEQ reads each. Generated by immunoSEQ multiplex PCR, the TCRdb table keeps only in-frame clones and is missing some. Of nearly 700,000 clones in the sample, under 15% were seen once. General study points: People with Type 1 diabetes carried modestly yet significantly shorter TCRB CDR3s in all four CD4+ subsets.

CDR3 size: 13 residues. V lost 4 bases and J lost 4; bases outside the gene matches: 7. The germline CDR1 and CDR2 sequences are GTSNPN and SVGIG (reference sequence). This clone came up once. Its antigen remains unknown. V gene TRBV30 combines with J gene TRBJ2-7; 7 bases align to TRBD1. Sequenced input: naive CD4+ T cells from blood. The origin of this receptor is a man between 18 and 35 years old with type 1 diabetes. DNA of the CDR3: TGTGCCTGGACTTTGACAGGGTCTTACGAGCAGTACTTC. It translates to CAWTLTGSYEQYF.